This TCR beta chain is drawn from a study of T cell repertoires and HLA-DP antigens. Looking at the study overall: One stimulator alloantigen differed from self by one groove amino acid; the other by ten.

In regard to this clone: Antigen specificity is unknown.

The method was immunoSEQ multiplex PCR; TCRdb's version includes in-frame clones alone and lacks a portion of them. The sample includes approximately 100,000 clones, roughly 86% of them seen just once. Findings and caveats of the study: Total CD4+ responders were stimulated by HeLa antigen-presenting cells.

This TCR was recovered from a man aged 50-60 years in good health and CMV-seronegative. The sequenced material came from CD4+ T cells from PBMCs.

The CDR3 bases are TGTGCCAGCGAGAAAGGGGAAGGCTATGGCTACACCTTC. The encoded protein is CASEKGEGYGYTF. The chain is built from TRBV6-1 and TRBJ1-2; tentative D call: TRBD1 (5 bases). Trimming removed 8 bases at V and 4 bases at J, with 14 bases between. This CDR3 is 13 amino acids long. Per the germline V gene, CDR1 is MNHNS and CDR2 is SASEGT.